Shown below are 8 T cell receptor beta chains from a single sample sequenced in a study of HIV-infected patients and healthy controls. cDNA was made from roughly 500 ng RNA using alpha and beta constant primers. Each of the alpha and beta chains got its own library through chain-specific third strand synthesis with indices. TCRdb ran MiXCR on the 5' RACE reads and lists one entry per CDR3 protein. The sample includes 18,000 or so distinct CDR3 sequences, around 8.3% of them seen just once. The repertoire came from unfractionated whole blood and reflected all unsorted peripheral T cells. Specimen: blood. Receptors were obtained from an adult in good health.

This clonotype was detected ten times or more. The CDR3 DNA sequence: TGCAGTGCTCCCCGACAGAGAACAGATACGCAGTATTTT. This translates into CSAPRQRTDTQYF. The gene calls are TRBV20-1 and TRBJ2-3; possibly TRBD1 for D (5 bases). Per germline, CDR1 DFQATT and CDR2 SNEGSKA (reference sequence). The germline V and J ends were trimmed by 5 bases and 3 bases, with 12 bases remaining between them. This CDR3 is 13 amino acids long.

At least ten counts were recorded for this clonotype. This chain's CDR3 is CAISVDEFHEQYF. DNA of the CDR3: TGTGCCATCAGTGTGGACGAATTTCACGAGCAGTACTTC. V is TRBV10-3 and J is TRBJ2-7; D remains unclear. The CDR3 is made up of 13 amino acids. The germline V gene has CDR1 ENHRY and CDR2 SYGVKD. Trimming removed 4 bases from V and 5 bases from J, with 12 bases in between.

This clonotype was counted ten times or more. This chain uses TRBV14 with TRBJ2-5; no reliable D call. Trimming stripped 0 bases from V and 6 bases from J, with 5 bases between. Germline V gene sequence: CDR1 SGHDN, CDR2 FVKESK. This CDR3 region has 12 residues. The CDR3, as DNA: TGTGCCAGCAGCCAAGATTTGCAGACCCAGTACTTC. Translation: CASSQDLQTQYF.

The J gene is TRBJ2-7, the V gene TRBV15; 10 positions agree with TRBD1. V gave up 6 bases and J gave up 3 bases; unmatched junction bases: 5. Germline V gene data show CDR1 as LNHNV and CDR2 as YYDKDF (reference sequence). The CDR3 runs to 14 residues. CDR3 DNA sequence: TGTGCCACCAGTAAGGACAGGGGGAACTACGAGCAGTACTTC. It translates to CATSKDRGNYEQYF.

There are many counts of this clonotype. V and J are TRBV4-2 and TRBJ2-3; 9 nucleotides agree with TRBD2. Germline V gene sequence: CDR1 LGHNA, CDR2 YNFKEQ. The CDR3 is 16 amino acids. J gave up 4 bases and V 4 bases, and 9 bases lay outside the gene matches. CDR3 DNA: TGTGCCAGCAGCCTCGCGGGGGGGGCGAGTTCAGATACGCAGTATTTT. The encoded protein is CASSLAGGASSDTQYF.

The chain combines TRBV12-3 or TRBV12-4 with TRBJ2-3, with D perhaps matching TRBD2 (6 bases). The CDR3 contains 14 residues. Trimming took off 5 bases at V and 4 bases at J, with 13 bases between the two ends. The CDR3 sequence: CASSLGLAADTQYF. CDR3 DNA sequence: TGTGCCAGCAGTCTGGGACTCGCCGCAGATACGCAGTATTTT.

There are many counts of this clonotype. This chain joins TRBV25-1 and TRBJ2-2, with 10 bases aligning to TRBD1. Germline V gene data show CDR1 as MGHDK and CDR2 as SYGVNS. V shed 4 bases, J shed 6 bases, and the junction held 11 bases outside the gene matches. This CDR3 has 17 residues. The CDR3 reads CASSGSRGQGTPGELFF. CDR3 coding DNA: TGTGCCAGCAGTGGCTCCCGGGGACAGGGGACTCCCGGGGAGCTGTTTTTT.

This clonotype was seen at least ten times. The V call is TRBV3-1, the J call TRBJ1-1; D not certain. Trimming stripped 6 bases from V and 5 bases from J, with 16 bases between. This CDR3 is built from 14 residues. Germline V lookup: CDR1 LGHDT, CDR2 YNNKEL (reference sequence). The CDR3 DNA follows: TGTGCCAGCAGTCAATCCCGGGGAAGTACTGAAGCTTTCTTT. It translates to CASSQSRGSTEAFF.